This TCR beta chain was observed in a study of beta chain features in type 1 diabetes. Notes on the study in general: Among all four CD4+ subsets, Type 1 diabetes patients had TCRB CDR3s that were moderately but significantly shorter. A pattern of fewer insertions and more deletions at VDJ junctions was seen in type 1 diabetes patients. Sampled from patients, naive, central memory and Treg TCRB repertoires appeared more similar than those sampled from healthy donors.

A note on this clone: Its antigen is still unknown.

The CDR3 contains 13 residues. The germline V gene has CDR1 WSHSY and CDR2 SAAADI. The germline V and J ends were trimmed by 7 bases and 5 bases, with 14 bases remaining between them. Every isolated RNA sample was fully reverse transcribed, so sequencing captured expressed TCRB transcripts. TCRdb's table, derived via immunoSEQ multiplex PCR, lists solely in-frame clones and lacks some. The data show roughly 730,000 clones, 13% seen once. Each of the CD4+ naive, central memory, regulatory and stem cell-like memory populations was sorted via CD45RO/CCR7/CD25/CD127/CD95/CD27. The chain carries TRBV10-2 and TRBJ1-1, with no clear D. The specimen was naive CD4+ T cells from blood. The source of this sequence is a man between 18 and 35 years old with type 1 diabetes. DNA for the CDR3: TGCGCCAGCACCCCAGCTGGAGGTACTGAAGCTTTCTTT. Its translation: CASTPAGGTEAFF.